This T cell receptor (beta chain) was retrieved from a study of blood T cell repertoires in COVID-19. For the study at large: T cells, B-cell-depleted T cells, or PBMCs supplied cDNA or gDNA.

The CDR3 sequence is 12 residues long. The V gene lost 8 bases and the J gene lost 3 bases, with 7 bases spanning the gap. Germline V lookup: CDR1 MGHRA, CDR2 YSYEKL. In the source study's methods: Quantification of nucleated cells was approximated via reference gene primer amplification. Clones were read by immunoSEQ multiplex PCR, and TCRdb kept only the in-frame ones, dropping some. V and J calls and clone size are as listed in that table; D and trimming were resolved from the DNA. This table holds about 67,000 clones, 60% to 80% found once. The rearrangement uses TRBV4-1 and TRBJ2-2, with no clear D. Sequencing was carried out using peripheral blood. The receptor's source is a woman in her sixties or seventies with acute or convalescent COVID-19. CDR3 protein: CASYSDTGELFF. CDR3 DNA sequence: TGCGCCAGCTACTCTGACACCGGGGAGCTGTTTTTT.